These T cell receptor beta chains were read from a single sample in a study of T-cell memory formation after mild COVID-19. MiXCR was run by TCRdb on the 5' RACE reads, yielding one entry per CDR3 protein. The table shows approximately 300,000 distinct CDR3 sequences, with around a sixth occurring only once. The specimen was PBMCs or a T cell subset sorted from them (not recorded which). These receptors all stem from a man aged 18 to 30 who had mild COVID-19 (a few samples of this study predate the infection). Cell type and time point are not known. Each CDR3 is given with its conserved first and last residue. D genes are given only for firm matches. Part of the rows lack a size; the others show once, few, many or a class for expanded clones.

DNA: TGTGCCAGCAGTGAATGGGTTGGGGGTCAGCCCCAGCATTTT
CDR3: CASSEWVGGQPQHF
size: .
J: TRBJ1-5
V: TRBV6-1
D: .

DNA: TGTGCCAGCAGGCCCGACTCATACCCCACAGATACGCAGTATTTT
CDR3: CASRPDSYPTDTQYF
size: .
J: TRBJ2-3
V: TRBV12-3/TRBV12-4
D: .

DNA: TGCAGTGCTAGAAGCGGGGGGGCCTCCTACGAGCAGTACTTC
CDR3: CSARSGGASYEQYF
size: .
J: TRBJ2-7
V: TRBV20-1
D: TRBD2

DNA: TGTGCCAGCAGGCTCCAGGGGGGGAGCACAGATACGCAGTATTTT
CDR3: CASRLQGGSTDTQYF
size: .
J: TRBJ2-3
V: TRBV7-2
D: .

DNA: TGCAGTGCTAGAGAGGGACTGCTTAACTCCTACGAGCAGTACTTC
CDR3: CSAREGLLNSYEQYF
size: few
J: TRBJ2-7
V: TRBV20-1
D: .

DNA: TGTGCCAGCAGCTGGATGGAGGGCTACACCTTC
CDR3: CASSWMEGYTF
size: few
J: TRBJ1-2
V: TRBV7-2
D: .

DNA: TGTGCCAGCAGTTTATTTCATCGGGACGGTGAAGCTTTCTTT
CDR3: CASSLFHRDGEAFF
size: .
J: TRBJ1-1
V: TRBV28
D: .

DNA: TGCGCCAGCAGCTTGGAACGGGCAGGGGAGACCCAGTACTTC
CDR3: CASSLERAGETQYF
size: many
J: TRBJ2-5
V: TRBV5-1
D: .

DNA: TGCAGTGCTACCGACAGATCCTCTGGAAACACCATATATTTT
CDR3: CSATDRSSGNTIYF
size: .
J: TRBJ1-3
V: TRBV20-1
D: .

DNA: TGTGCCACCATGGGACAGGGGAACACCGGGGAGCTGTTTTTT
CDR3: CATMGQGNTGELFF
size: .
J: TRBJ2-2
V: TRBV24-1
D: TRBD1

DNA: TGTGCCAGCAGCTTAGGGCTAAGCGCGGCCCAAGAGACCCAGTACTTC
CDR3: CASSLGLSAAQETQYF
size: few
J: TRBJ2-5
V: TRBV7-7
D: .

DNA: TGCAGCGTTGGTGGCAGCAATCAGCCCCAGCATTTT
CDR3: CSVGGSNQPQHF
size: .
J: TRBJ1-5
V: TRBV29-1
D: .

DNA: TGTGCCAGCAGTTCAACAGGGTCCCCCACAGGCCACGAGCAGTACTTC
CDR3: CASSSTGSPTGHEQYF
size: .
J: TRBJ2-7
V: TRBV28
D: .

DNA: TGTGCCAGCAGCCCCGACAGACGCAATCAGCCCCAGCATTTT
CDR3: CASSPDRRNQPQHF
size: few
J: TRBJ1-5
V: TRBV6-6
D: .

DNA: TGCGCCAGCAGCCATGCTGACAGCTACAATGAGCAGTTCTTC
CDR3: CASSHADSYNEQFF
size: .
J: TRBJ2-1
V: TRBV4-1
D: .

DNA: TGTGCCAGCAGCCAAAGCGGGGGGGCCTACAATGAGCAGTTCTTC
CDR3: CASSQSGGAYNEQFF
size: many
J: TRBJ2-1
V: TRBV6-2/TRBV6-3
D: TRBD2

DNA: TGTGCCAGCAGCACCCTAGCGGCTGAAGAGACCCAGTACTTC
CDR3: CASSTLAAEETQYF
size: few
J: TRBJ2-5
V: TRBV3-1
D: TRBD2

DNA: TGTGCCAGCAGTTTATACGGGACTAGCGGATACAATGAGCAGTTCTTC
CDR3: CASSLYGTSGYNEQFF
size: .
J: TRBJ2-1
V: TRBV12-3/TRBV12-4
D: TRBD2

DNA: TGCGCCAGCAGCCGGCCCCAAGCGGGGTTGGGGGAAAAACTGTTTTTT
CDR3: CASSRPQAGLGEKLFF
size: few
J: TRBJ1-4
V: TRBV4-1
D: .

DNA: TGTGCCAGCAGGAGGGGGGGCACCTCCAATGAGCAGTTCTTC
CDR3: CASRRGGTSNEQFF
size: few
J: TRBJ2-1
V: TRBV6-4
D: .

DNA: TGTGCCAGCAGAACCCCGGCTCCTGGGGCCAACGTCCTGACTTTC
CDR3: CASRTPAPGANVLTF
size: many
J: TRBJ2-6
V: TRBV7-2
D: .

DNA: TGTGCCAGCAGTGATGGGGCAACTAATGAAAAACTGTTTTTT
CDR3: CASSDGATNEKLFF
size: few
J: TRBJ1-4
V: TRBV6-6
D: .

DNA: TGTGCCAGTAGTACTCTAGCGGCGGAATACAATGAGCAGTTCTTC
CDR3: CASSTLAAEYNEQFF
size: few
J: TRBJ2-1
V: TRBV19
D: TRBD2

DNA: TGTGCCAGCAGCGCGGACAGACCCTCTGGAAACACCATATATTTT
CDR3: CASSADRPSGNTIYF
size: .
J: TRBJ1-3
V: TRBV9
D: .

DNA: TGCAGCGTTGCAGGGAGTGGCGAGCAGTACTTC
CDR3: CSVAGSGEQYF
size: .
J: TRBJ2-7
V: TRBV29-1
D: .

DNA: TGCGCCAGCAGCTTGGGGACGTTCTATGGCTACACCTTC
CDR3: CASSLGTFYGYTF
size: few
J: TRBJ1-2
V: TRBV5-1
D: .

DNA: TGTGCCAGCTTCCGGGAGTTGGATGGCTACACCTTC
CDR3: CASFRELDGYTF
size: few
J: TRBJ1-2
V: TRBV6-1
D: .

DNA: TGTGCCAGCAGTTTGGGTCTAATCCAAGAGACCCAGTACTTC
CDR3: CASSLGLIQETQYF
size: .
J: TRBJ2-5
V: TRBV12-3/TRBV12-4
D: .

DNA: TGTGCCAGCAGCTTATCGAGGGAAGAGACCCAGTACTTC
CDR3: CASSLSREETQYF
size: .
J: TRBJ2-5
V: TRBV7-2
D: .

DNA: TGTGCCAGCAGCTTAACCAGTCGCACAGATACGCAGTATTTT
CDR3: CASSLTSRTDTQYF
size: few
J: TRBJ2-3
V: TRBV7-3
D: .

DNA: TGCGCCAGCAGCCAAGATCCGGGGTCCCCCCCCTACGAGCAGTACTTC
CDR3: CASSQDPGSPPYEQYF
size: .
J: TRBJ2-7
V: TRBV4-1
D: .

DNA: TGTGCCAGCAGTTACCTACAGGATCCAGATACGCAGTATTTT
CDR3: CASSYLQDPDTQYF
size: .
J: TRBJ2-3
V: TRBV6-5
D: .

DNA: TGTGCCAGCAGCTCCGCAGGCGGGTATGGCTACACCTTC
CDR3: CASSSAGGYGYTF
size: many
J: TRBJ1-2
V: TRBV7-2
D: .

DNA: TGCGCCAGCAGCCAACGCGACAGGGTCAACTATGGCTACACCTTC
CDR3: CASSQRDRVNYGYTF
size: .
J: TRBJ1-2
V: TRBV4-1
D: TRBD1

DNA: TGTGCCAGCAGCTTAGGGCCCTACACCGCCGGGGAGCTGTTTTTT
CDR3: CASSLGPYTAGELFF
size: .
J: TRBJ2-2
V: TRBV7-2
D: .

DNA: TGTGCCATCAGCGGGACCCGAGAAGAGACCCAGTACTTC
CDR3: CAISGTREETQYF
size: few
J: TRBJ2-5
V: TRBV10-3
D: .

DNA: TGTGCCACCAGTGATTCGGCAGGGTATGGCTACACCTTC
CDR3: CATSDSAGYGYTF
size: many
J: TRBJ1-2
V: TRBV24-1
D: .

DNA: TGCAGCGTTGAGAACGGGAACAACGTCAATGAGCAGTTCTTC
CDR3: CSVENGNNVNEQFF
size: few
J: TRBJ2-1
V: TRBV29-1
D: .

DNA: TGTGCCAGCTCACCGGGCAGCCTATACGCCCAAGCTTTCTTT
CDR3: CASSPGSLYAQAFF
size: .
J: TRBJ1-1
V: TRBV18
D: .

DNA: TGTGCCAGCAGCTTAGGAGGTATAAGACCTACGAAGCAGTACTTC
CDR3: CASSLGGIRPTKQYF
size: .
J: TRBJ2-7
V: TRBV7-2
D: .

DNA: TGTGCCAGCAGCCTAGCGGTCCGGGCATCCGTTACGCAGTATTTT
CDR3: CASSLAVRASVTQYF
size: .
J: TRBJ2-3
V: TRBV7-6
D: TRBD2

DNA: TGTGCCAGCCGGCCGGCTATGAACACTGAAGCTTTCTTT
CDR3: CASRPAMNTEAFF
size: few
J: TRBJ1-1
V: TRBV11-2
D: .

DNA: TGTGCCAGCAGCCGTGGGACCGCCGGAGGCGGAAAACTGTTTTTT
CDR3: CASSRGTAGGGKLFF
size: .
J: TRBJ1-4
V: TRBV6-5
D: .

DNA: TGTGCCAGCAGTGATGTAGCGGGGAGCACAGATACGCAGTATTTT
CDR3: CASSDVAGSTDTQYF
size: few
J: TRBJ2-3
V: TRBV6-4
D: TRBD2

DNA: TGTGCCAGCAGTTTAAGGGGGTTCCAGTACAATGAGCAGTTCTTC
CDR3: CASSLRGFQYNEQFF
size: .
J: TRBJ2-1
V: TRBV6-5
D: .

DNA: TGTGCCAGCAGTTCACCCCGGGACACCTACGAGCAGTACTTC
CDR3: CASSSPRDTYEQYF
size: .
J: TRBJ2-7
V: TRBV28
D: .

DNA: TGTGCCAGCAGCTGGGCCCTTACTGGGGCCAACGTCCTGACTTTC
CDR3: CASSWALTGANVLTF
size: .
J: TRBJ2-6
V: TRBV5-6
D: .

DNA: TGTGCCAGGGGAGAGGTGAAGCGGGTTGCCCCTAACTATGGCTACACCTTC
CDR3: CARGEVKRVAPNYGYTF
size: .
J: TRBJ1-2
V: TRBV27
D: .

DNA: TGTGCCAGCAGCCTAGGGGCCCGCACAGATACGCAGTATTTT
CDR3: CASSLGARTDTQYF
size: .
J: TRBJ2-3
V: TRBV7-9
D: .

DNA: TGCGCCAGCAGCTTGCAGGGGAATTGGCGGTACGAGCAGTACTTC
CDR3: CASSLQGNWRYEQYF
size: few
J: TRBJ2-7
V: TRBV5-1
D: .

DNA: TGTGCCAGCAGAATCGGGGATACGCAGTATTTT
CDR3: CASRIGDTQYF
size: many
J: TRBJ2-3
V: TRBV7-2
D: .

DNA: TGTGCCAGCAGCTACGGACTAGCGGGCACAGATACGCAGTATTTT
CDR3: CASSYGLAGTDTQYF
size: many
J: TRBJ2-3
V: TRBV7-2
D: TRBD2

DNA: TGCGCCAGCAGCCCCGGGGGGCAGAGGGGAGATACGCAGTATTTT
CDR3: CASSPGGQRGDTQYF
size: .
J: TRBJ2-3
V: TRBV4-3
D: .

DNA: TGCGCCAGCAGCCAAGTTATCCCCGAAAATTCACCCCTCCACTTT
CDR3: CASSQVIPENSPLHF
size: .
J: TRBJ1-6
V: TRBV4-3
D: .

DNA: TGTGCCAGCAGCCCCGCAGGCAGGGTCATCGATGAGCAGTTCTTC
CDR3: CASSPAGRVIDEQFF
size: .
J: TRBJ2-1
V: TRBV4-2
D: .